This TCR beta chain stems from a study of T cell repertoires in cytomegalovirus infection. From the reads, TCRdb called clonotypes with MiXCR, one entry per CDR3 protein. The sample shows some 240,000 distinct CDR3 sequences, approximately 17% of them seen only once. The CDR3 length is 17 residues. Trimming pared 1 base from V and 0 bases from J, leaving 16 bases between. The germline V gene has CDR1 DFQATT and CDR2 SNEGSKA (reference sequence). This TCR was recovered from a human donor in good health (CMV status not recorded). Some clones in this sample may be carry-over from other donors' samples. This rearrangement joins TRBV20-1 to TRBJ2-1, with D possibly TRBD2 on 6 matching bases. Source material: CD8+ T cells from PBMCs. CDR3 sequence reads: CSARALSGRGSYNEQFF. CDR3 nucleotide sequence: TGCAGTGCTAGAGCCCTATCCGGGCGGGGCTCCTACAATGAGCAGTTCTTC.